This T cell receptor beta chain emerged from a study of long-term antiretroviral therapy in people with HIV. Whole-study findings and limits: With ART, diversity went up but was still lower than in transplant donor controls. Within the repertoire, clones expanded before ART were dominant at all time points.

Researchers report immunoSEQ v3.0 was run at survey level. The assay was immunoSEQ multiplex PCR, and TCRdb's table has in-frame clones only and misses some. The repertoire includes tens of thousands of clones, around four fifths of them detected once, and 3.4% sits in the top ten. In each sample, about 0.95-10 million cryopreserved PBMC were present before DNA extraction. This clone has just one count. The antigen is not known. This CDR3 has 15 amino acids. J was trimmed by 2 bases and V by 0 bases; bases with no gene match: 0. Germline V lookup: CDR1 MNHEY, CDR2 SVGAGI. The sequence came from a woman aged 45-59 years with HIV. The chain is built from TRBV6-5 and TRBJ1-4, with 7 nucleotides matching TRBD1. The material was unsorted PBMCs, obtained 1.9 years after starting antiretroviral therapy. CDR3 sequence (DNA): TGTGCCAGCAGTTACTCAGGGGGCACTAATGAAAAACTGTTTTTT. The encoded protein is CASSYSGGTNEKLFF.